The 19 T cell receptor beta chains in this list originate from one sample, sequenced in a study of T cell responses to AZD1222 COVID-19 vaccine. Generated by immunoSEQ multiplex PCR, the TCRdb table keeps only in-frame clones and is missing some. The table lists approximately 56,000 clones, 80% to 90% of them singletons. Sequenced here: peripheral blood, sampled on day 0 of AZD1222 vaccination. The receptors here all came from an adult in good health.

The J gene is TRBJ2-7, the V gene TRBV11-2; tentatively, D is TRBD1 or TRBD2 (5 bases each). V shed 5 bases and J shed 3 bases, with 17 bases lying between them. Germline V gives CDR1 SGHAT, CDR2 FQNNGV. This CDR3 is built from 15 residues. DNA of the CDR3: TGTGCCAGCAGCGTCGATGGGGGACGGGGCTACGAGCAGTACTTC. Translating gives CASSVDGGRGYEQYF.

The chain recombines TRBV27 with TRBJ1-1, with D hard to call. With 1 base removed from V and 2 bases from J, the gap between germline ends came to 11 bases. The CDR3 totals 15 residues. Looked up from germline, CDR1 is MNHEY and CDR2 is SMNVEV (reference sequence). The CDR3 DNA reads TGTGCCAGCAGTTTATATTCCCGACGAAACACTGAAGCTTTCTTT. Translated, it gives CASSLYSRRNTEAFF.

V gene TRBV28 combines with J gene TRBJ1-5; the D gene is possibly TRBD1 (5 bases). V was cut by 8 bases and J by 1 base, with 15 bases left in between. The CDR3 spans 15 residues. Germline V gene lookup returns CDR1 MDHEN and CDR2 SYDVKM. DNA for the CDR3: TGTGCCAGCGGAGCCCAGGGAGTCAGCAATCAGCCCCAGCATTTT. It translates to CASGAQGVSNQPQHF.

The gene calls are TRBV19 and TRBJ1-2, with D perhaps TRBD1 (6 bases). This CDR3 spans 14 amino acids. V was shortened by 6 bases and J by 2 bases, with 13 bases between the two germline ends. Germline CDR1 and CDR2: LNHDA and SQIVND (reference sequence). CDR3 bases: TGTGCCAGTAGATCCCGACAGGAAAACTATGGCTACACCTTC. Encoded protein: CASRSRQENYGYTF.

The J gene is TRBJ2-5, the V gene TRBV2, with 8 positions matching TRBD1. Looked up from germline, CDR1 is SNHLY and CDR2 is FYNNEI. After removal of 7 bases from V and 1 base from J, the junction contained 8 bases not matched to a gene. The CDR3 sequence is 15 residues long. The CDR3 sequence is CASKMVGQGQETQYF. DNA of the CDR3: TGTGCCAGCAAAATGGTAGGACAGGGCCAAGAGACCCAGTACTTC.

The genes are TRBV18 and TRBJ2-7; 7 nucleotides align to TRBD1. Germline V lookup: CDR1 KGHSH, CDR2 LQKENI. The CDR3 has 14 residues. The V gene end was trimmed by 0 bases and the J gene end by 6 bases; junction bases not matched to a gene: 5. In nucleotides, the CDR3 is TGTGCCAGCTCACCACCGCTACAGGGGCCCGAGCAGTACTTC. It codes for CASSPPLQGPEQYF.

The rearrangement links TRBV25-1 to TRBJ2-3; tentatively, D is TRBD1 (6 bases). V shed 2 bases and J shed 6 bases, with 21 bases lying between them. Per the germline V gene, CDR1 is MGHDK and CDR2 is SYGVNS. This CDR3 contains 17 residues. The CDR3 loop reads CASSEMTGGINGDTQYF. CDR3 DNA sequence: TGTGCCAGCAGTGAAATGACAGGCGGAATTAACGGGGATACGCAGTATTTT.

The rearrangement joins TRBV11-2 to TRBJ2-7; 8 bases map to TRBD1. The CDR3 loop spans 14 amino acids. Per germline, CDR1 SGHAT and CDR2 FQNNGV. V trimming: 5 bases; J trimming: 1 base; junction bases outside the gene matches: 4. The CDR3 bases are TGTGCCAGCAGCGCACGGACAGGGTCCTACGAGCAGTACTTC. Translating gives CASSARTGSYEQYF.

This sequence joins TRBV9 and TRBJ1-2; maybe TRBD1 (6 bases). Germline assignment: CDR1 SGDLS and CDR2 YYNGEE. CDR3 length: 13 residues. V lost 2 bases, J lost 2 bases, and 7 bases lay in between. This CDR3 reads CASSVTGNYGYTF. The CDR3, as DNA: TGTGCCAGCAGCGTTACAGGGAACTATGGCTACACCTTC.

V is TRBV27 and J is TRBJ1-4, with D perhaps matching TRBD1 (6 bases). V was clipped by 6 bases and J by 7 bases, with 15 bases between them. This CDR3 has 14 amino acids. Germline V gene lookup returns CDR1 MNHEY and CDR2 SMNVEV (reference sequence). CDR3 amino acids: CASSTQGNSEKLFF. The CDR3 DNA reads as TGTGCCAGCAGCACACAGGGTAATTCTGAAAAACTGTTTTTT. The full variable domain, in which reference TRBV27 and TRBJ1-4 provide the parts outside the CDR3, is EAQVTQNPRYLITVTGKKLTVTCSQNMNHEYMSWYRQDPGLGLRQIYYSMNVEVTDKGDVPEGYKVSRKEKRNFPLILESPSPNQTSLYFCASSTQGNSEKLFFGSGTQLSVL.

This clone occurred a few times. An end of the junction differs from the germline gene, which may be a read error. The V and J genes are TRBV2 and TRBJ2-3; TRBD1 aligns across 9 bases. Per the germline V gene, CDR1 is SNHLY and CDR2 is FYNNEI. The CDR3 covers 13 residues. The CDR3 DNA reads TGTGCCAGCACTTTGGAACAGGGGGCGAGTTGGCATTTT. This codes for CASTLEQGASWHF. Based on the CDR3 plus reference TRBV2 and TRBJ2-3, the full variable domain is EPEVTQTPSHQVTQMGQEVILRCVPISNHLYFYWYRQILGQKVEFLVSFYNNEISEKSEIFDDQFSVERPDGSNFTLKIRSTKLEDSAMYFCASTLEQGASWHFGPGTRLTVL.

This chain uses TRBV25-1 with TRBJ1-3; no reliable D call. Germline V gives CDR1 MGHDK, CDR2 SYGVNS. The CDR3 totals 14 residues. V shed 3 bases and J shed 1 base, with 7 bases lying between them. The CDR3 sequence is CASSDRGSGNTIYF. In DNA form, the CDR3 reads TGTGCCAGCAGTGATAGAGGATCTGGAAACACCATATATTTT.

The V and J genes are TRBV6-5 and TRBJ2-2; maybe TRBD1 (6 bases). CDR3 length equals 15 residues. Trimming stripped 6 bases from V and 0 bases from J, with 11 bases between. Looked up from germline, CDR1 is MNHEY and CDR2 is SVGAGI. The CDR3 here is CASRVDSSNTGELFF. Here the CDR3 DNA reads TGTGCCAGCAGGGTGGACAGCTCGAACACCGGGGAGCTGTTTTTT.

The V and J genes are TRBV11-3 and TRBJ1-1, with unresolved D. Germline assignment: CDR1 SGHNT and CDR2 YENEEA. CDR3 size: 13 residues. Trimming took off 4 bases at V and 5 bases at J, with 11 bases between the two ends. CDR3 protein: CASSSGGRTEAFF. For the CDR3, the DNA is TGTGCCAGCAGCTCGGGTGGTAGAACTGAAGCTTTCTTT.

This chain uses TRBV4-1 with TRBJ1-1; weak D call: TRBD1 (5 bases). The CDR3 is 17 amino acids. From germline, CDR1 is MGHRA and CDR2 YSYEKL. The V end was cut by 3 bases, the J end by 3 bases, with 20 bases between. The CDR3 DNA is TGCGCCAGCAGCCACCTCCTTGTGGGGGTCGCCGACACTGAAGCTTTCTTT. As protein: CASSHLLVGVADTEAFF.

The V and J genes are TRBV5-4 and TRBJ2-7; 9 nucleotides agree with TRBD2. CDR3 length equals 14 residues. The germline gives CDR1 SGHNT, CDR2 YYREEE (reference sequence). With 1 base clipped from V and 1 base from J, the junction kept 0 bases outside the gene matches. The CDR3 here is CASSLTSGSYEQYF. In DNA form, the CDR3 reads TGTGCCAGCAGCTTGACTAGCGGGTCCTACGAGCAGTACTTC.

The V and J genes are TRBV5-4 and TRBJ2-2; D could derive from TRBD1 or TRBD2 (5 bases each). Germline values: CDR1 SGHNT, CDR2 YYREEE (reference sequence). This CDR3 is 15 amino acids long. The ends were cut back, 0 bases at V and 7 bases at J, with 13 bases in the middle. The chain's CDR3 is CASSLGPGRSGELFF. The CDR3, as DNA: TGTGCCAGCAGCTTGGGACCGGGACGGAGCGGGGAGCTGTTTTTT.

The chain links TRBV6-1 to TRBJ1-1; no reliable D call. Germline V gene data show CDR1 as MNHNS and CDR2 as SASEGT. Trimming shortened V by 1 base and J by 1 base, and 10 bases separated the two germline ends. The CDR3 is made up of 15 amino acids. The CDR3 is CASSEDTRRNTEAFF. CDR3 DNA: TGTGCCAGCAGTGAAGATACAAGGCGGAACACTGAAGCTTTCTTT.

This clone came up once. The rearrangement uses TRBV5-1 and TRBJ1-4, with TRBD1 matching 10 bases. With V trimmed by 6 bases and J by 8 bases, 13 bases remained unmatched. Germline assignment: CDR1 SGHRS and CDR2 YFSETQ. This CDR3 has 16 residues. The CDR3 sequence is CASTKEGQGTEEKLFF. In DNA, the CDR3 is TGCGCCAGCACCAAGGAGGGACAGGGGACAGAAGAAAAACTGTTTTTT.